The TCR beta chain under discussion was sequenced for a study of shared clonotypes between healthy human individuals (dated by TCRdb to about 2020). Background for the entire study: A few men and a couple of women, aged 18 to 49 years, made up the cohort. To increase sequencing depth and limit assay-specific biases, TCR repertoire library preparation and sequencing were carried out by different laboratories using diverse techniques. For each donor, CD4 naive and CD4 memory were each given three plates, CD8 naive was given two plates, and CD8 memory was given one plate. To estimate repertoire size and how much clonotypes are shared between individuals, the study performed deep sequencing of blood TCR repertoires from five healthy adults. Leukapheresis yielded between about 0.9 and 8.9 billion PBMCs per donor. Broader findings and caveats from the paper: Pairwise subsampling indicated that sequencing depth was expected to affect the degree of clonotype sharing among donors. Naive subsets generally had larger estimated clonotype richness than memory subsets. Only blood was sampled, and tissue TCR repertoires likely differ from those in blood. Incomplete sequencing was indicated by rarefaction of sorted-subset datasets, despite the large sequencing depth. The small number of donors limited the genetic and exposure-history diversity represented. Across a few donors, approximately 4.9% of naive CD4, roughly 3.3% of naive CD8, about 2.3% of memory CD4, and about 0.4% of memory CD8 clonotypes were shared. Compared with non-shared clonotypes, clonotypes shared by all four sorted-subset donors had higher generation probabilities.

Using the deep immunoSEQ assay, multiplex PCR amplified TCR CDR3 regions from genomic DNA. Extracted genomic DNA from each cell subset was spread evenly across all wells of several immunoSEQ 96-well plates, with each plate serving as a replicate. Each replicate PCR for sorted subsets received approximately 220 ng genomic DNA, equal to 30,000 or so T cell genomes. The purified libraries were quantified using a Qubit 3.0 fluorometer, sized with a Bioanalyzer 2100, and then quantified again using the KAPA Library Quantification kit. A separate single-read 150-cycle Illumina NextSeq 550 flow cell was used to sequence each immunoSEQ 96-well plate. As for how the authors treated the data: The immunoSEQ output contained only junctional sequences without quality scores, so filtering could not match that applied to full-length reads. To assign V/J genes and CDR3, sequences were annotated using PyIR, a Python wrapper for IgBLAST v1.9, with IMGT germline references. Any read was removed if the V/J assignment was weak (E-value above 1e-6), the CDR3 was missing, or the read contained stop codons, out-of-frame junctions, or ambiguous translated residues. V3J clonotypes were defined by identical inferred V gene, J gene, and CDR3 amino acid sequence. To compute the percentage overlap between repertoires, the number of shared unique clonotypes was divided by the size of the smaller repertoire. Richness of each repertoire was evaluated using RTK rarefaction, the Chao1 estimator, and Recon v2.1 estimates of unobserved clonotypes. For all TCRbeta clonotypes obtained by the gDNA method from several donors, generation probabilities were computed with OLGA. The immuneACCESS repertoire file appears here via TCRdb, limited to in-frame rearrangements. These files lack a portion of the clones; in checked studies, under half of the deficit traces to unresolved V genes, and the cause of the others is not known. D and trimming come from the DNA, and the V and J calls and clone size come from that table. The sample table contains a few million clones; only one count was recorded for under 95% of them. The biggest ten clones account for 0.3% to 0.45% of the sample.

Trimming costs V 2 bases and J 2 bases, and their ends lie 13 bases apart. The germline V gene specifies SGHTA as CDR1 and FQGTGA as CDR2. The CDR3 runs 15 amino acids, cysteine and phenylalanine included. The DNA shown is the 45-base CDR3, in frame from base 1. The donors were healthy, HIV-negative adults who had no recently reported acute infections or vaccinations. Every donor was a Caucasian adult living in Nashville, Tennessee, USA. Magnetic negative selection was used to enrich CD4+ T cells, after which naive cells were positively selected on CD45RA and the negative fraction became the memory subset. After blood collection by leukapheresis, PBMCs were isolated using Ficoll-Histopaque density gradient centrifugation and then cryopreserved in the vapor phase of liquid nitrogen. Analytical flow cytometry was used to check the purity and quantity of each magnetically sorted T cell population. Genomic DNA was isolated from each sorted fraction and quantified by UV absorbance on a Nanodrop 2000c.

Concerning this clone itself: Its antigen specificity is not known. Base-call qualities are not available, and no considerably larger clone is one nucleotide away.

This receptor was identified in a man younger than 30 in good health. Some clones in this sample may be carry-over from other donors' samples. Specimen: naive CD4+ T cells from PBMCs. The sample's cell subset or site label, in plain terms: CD45RA+ positively selected. In this chain, TRBV7-3 is recombined with TRBJ2-7; tentative D gene TRBD1, with 6 bases matching. Here the CDR3 is given as CASSLQGIGTYEQYF. The DNA sequence is given as TGTGCCAGCAGCTTACAGGGGATAGGGACCTACGAGCAGTACTTC.